A selection of T cell receptor beta chains follows, all from one sample in a study of CD8 T cells in ankylosing spondylitis. MiXCR, run by TCRdb on the 5' RACE reads, gives a single entry per CDR3 protein. The top ten hold more than 14% of the sample, which has approximately 300,000 distinct CDR3 sequences, 8% seen once. Material: blood, either unsorted or a sorted T cell fraction (not recorded which). These receptors all come from a male donor with ankylosing spondylitis. Both conserved end residues are part of each CDR3. A D gene is named only where the DNA matches it firmly. Clone size is stated in some rows and not others, as once, few, many or a class when expanded.

v_call	j_call	clone_size	d_call	cdr3_nt	cdr3_aa
TRBV7-3	TRBJ2-3	few	TRBD2	TGTGCCAGCAGCTTAATGCCATTAGCGGGAGGGACAGATACGCAGTATTTT	CASSLMPLAGGTDTQYF
TRBV12-3/TRBV12-4	TRBJ2-5	-	TRBD1	TGTGCCAGCAGCCGGGACAGTCCCCTAACCCAGTACTTC	CASSRDSPLTQYF
TRBV5-1	TRBJ2-1	-	TRBD2	TGCGCCAGCAGCTTGGCGTCACTAGCGGGAGCCCTCAATGAGCAGTTCTTC	CASSLASLAGALNEQFF
TRBV5-1	TRBJ2-7	few	TRBD2	TGCGCCAGCAGCGTACGGACTAGCGGGGCCTACGAGCAGTACTTC	CASSVRTSGAYEQYF
TRBV14	TRBJ1-6	-	-	TGTGCCAGCACCTCTAGAGATTCGCATAGCTCCTATAATTCACCCCTCCACTTT	CASTSRDSHSSYNSPLHF
TRBV12-3/TRBV12-4	TRBJ2-3	-	-	TGTGCCAGCAGTGGGACCGCCCGGCCAGATACGCAGTATTTT	CASSGTARPDTQYF
TRBV2	TRBJ2-3	-	-	TGTGCCAGCACCGGAGTTGGATTAGCGACAGATACGCAGTATTTT	CASTGVGLATDTQYF
TRBV12-3/TRBV12-4	TRBJ2-2	-	TRBD2	TGTGCCAGCAGTTTCGGGACTAGCGGGAGGTTCACCGGGGAGCTGTTTTTT	CASSFGTSGRFTGELFF
TRBV11-1	TRBJ2-2	-	TRBD1	TGTGCCAGCAGGGAAGGGTCCGGTCACGGGACAGGGGTCAACACCGGGGAGCTGTTTTTT	CASREGSGHGTGVNTGELFF
TRBV5-1	TRBJ2-1	few	TRBD2	TGCGCCAGCATGTCGGGACTAGCGGGAGTTGAGCAGTTCTTC	CASMSGLAGVEQFF
TRBV11-2	TRBJ1-2	many	-	TGTGCCAGCAGCTTAGAACAATATCTCCCAGGACTCTTC	CASSLEQYLPGLF